Following are 5 T cell receptor beta chains from one sample sequenced in a study of spatial heterogeneity in lung cancer. TCRdb passed the 5' RACE reads through MiXCR, listing each CDR3 protein once. This sample carries a few thousand distinct CDR3 sequences, 9.5% to 15% of them seen once, and the ten largest clones take 26%. The study's findings and limits: One measure, the expanded intratumoral alpha and beta TCR count, tracked tumor mutation counts.

Documented time point: sample taken at primary tumor resection. The antigens of these receptors remain unknown. The specimen comprised lung tumor tissue, sampled at surgery. The receptors originated from a male donor with early-stage non-small cell lung cancer.

As to this clonotype: Found in a library prepared for alpha chains, this beta chain is an off-target read, and its abundance has little meaning. This CDR3 reads CASSPPSEYGYTF. CDR3 nucleotide sequence: TGTGCCAGTAGCCCGCCGTCAGAATATGGCTACACCTTC. The chain recombines TRBV19 with TRBJ1-2; D gene unclear. The CDR3 is 13 residues long. V gave up 6 bases and J gave up 5 bases, with 13 bases separating them. CDR1 and CDR2 (germline): LNHDA, SQIVND (reference sequence).

Comments on this clonotype: This beta chain is off target for a library built for alpha chains, so its abundance means little. The chain recombines TRBV3-1 with TRBJ2-1; 9 bases are a match to TRBD2. This CDR3 region has 15 residues. J gave up 14 bases and V 1 base, and 12 bases lay outside the gene matches. The V gene's germline CDR1 is LGHDT and CDR2 YNNKEL (reference sequence). The CDR3 region has the DNA TGTGCCAGCAGCCAAGGGACTAGCGCCACCCCGAAGAAGTTCTTC. It yields the protein CASSQGTSATPKKFF.

On this clonotype itself: The size of this beta chain means little, since it is a stray read in a library made for alpha chains. The chain recombines TRBV24-1 with TRBJ2-1; the D gene is possibly TRBD1 (6 bases). Germline CDR1 is KGHDR and CDR2 is SFDVKD. Trimming removed 11 bases at V and 3 bases at J, with 10 bases between. The CDR3 length is 12 residues. The CDR3 here is CASRGGYNEQFF. The CDR3 DNA reads TGTGCCAGCAGGGGCGGCTACAATGAGCAGTTCTTC.

With regard to this clonotype: This beta chain is an off-target read within a library intended for alpha chains, so its frequency means little. This chain links TRBV28 with TRBJ1-4; D may be TRBD1 (5 bases). Per the germline V gene, CDR1 is MDHEN and CDR2 is SYDVKM. V shed 4 bases and J shed 4 bases, with 16 bases lying between them. The CDR3 length is 16 residues. CDR3 sequence (DNA): TGTGCCAGCAGTTCTCCCCCGGGGGGAGGTAATGAAAAACTGTTTTTT. The encoded protein is CASSSPPGGGNEKLFF.

This clonotype was recorded many times. Because the library targeted alpha chains, this beta chain is an off-target read whose size means little. This rearrangement joins TRBV6-1 to TRBJ1-1, with D tentatively TRBD1 (5 bases). Per the germline V gene, CDR1 is MNHNS and CDR2 is SASEGT. This CDR3 has 12 amino acids. V shed 5 bases and J shed 11 bases, with 15 bases lying between them. The CDR3 coding sequence is TGTGCCAGCAGTCAAGGGGCTATAGACGCTTTCTTT. This encodes CASSQGAIDAFF.